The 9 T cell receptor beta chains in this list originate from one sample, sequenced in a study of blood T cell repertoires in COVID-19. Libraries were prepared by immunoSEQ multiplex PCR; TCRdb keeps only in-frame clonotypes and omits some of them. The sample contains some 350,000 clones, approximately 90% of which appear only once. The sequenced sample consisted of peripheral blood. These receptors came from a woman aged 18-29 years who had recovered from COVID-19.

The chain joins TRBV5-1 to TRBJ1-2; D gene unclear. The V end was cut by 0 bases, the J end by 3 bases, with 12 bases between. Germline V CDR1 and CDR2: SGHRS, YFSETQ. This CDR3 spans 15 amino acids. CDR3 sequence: CASSLAAGIDYGYTF. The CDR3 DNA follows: TGCGCCAGCAGCTTGGCTGCGGGTATAGACTATGGCTACACCTTC.

CDR3 sequence reads: CATSEDRAGTEAFF. The DNA for the CDR3 is TGTGCCACCAGCGAGGACAGGGCGGGCACTGAAGCTTTCTTT. The chain employs TRBV15 and TRBJ1-1, with 8 bases matching TRBD1. CDR1 LNHNV and CDR2 YYDKDF come from the germline V gene (reference sequence). There are 14 residues in the CDR3. The V gene end was trimmed by 5 bases and the J gene end by 4 bases; junction bases not matched to a gene: 6.

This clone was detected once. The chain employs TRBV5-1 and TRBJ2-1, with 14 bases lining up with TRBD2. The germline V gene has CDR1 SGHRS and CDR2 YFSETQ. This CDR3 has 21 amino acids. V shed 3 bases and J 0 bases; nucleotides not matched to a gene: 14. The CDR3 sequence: CASSWTGGGGLAGGSYNEQFF. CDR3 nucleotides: TGCGCCAGCAGCTGGACAGGGGGAGGCGGACTAGCGGGAGGCTCCTACAATGAGCAGTTCTTC.

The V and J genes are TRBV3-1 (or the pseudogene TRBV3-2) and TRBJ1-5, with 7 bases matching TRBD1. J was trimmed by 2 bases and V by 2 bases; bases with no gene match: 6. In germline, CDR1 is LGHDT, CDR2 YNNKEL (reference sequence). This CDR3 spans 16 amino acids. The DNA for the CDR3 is TGTGCCAGCAGCCAATCTTTTGGACAGGGCAATCAGCCCCAGCATTTT. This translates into CASSQSFGQGNQPQHF.

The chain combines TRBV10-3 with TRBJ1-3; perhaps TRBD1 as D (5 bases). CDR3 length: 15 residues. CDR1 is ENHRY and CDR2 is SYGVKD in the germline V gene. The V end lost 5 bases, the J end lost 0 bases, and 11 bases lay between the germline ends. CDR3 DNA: TGTGCCATCAGTTGGGACGGGAGCTCTGGAAACACCATATATTTT. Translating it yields CAISWDGSSGNTIYF.

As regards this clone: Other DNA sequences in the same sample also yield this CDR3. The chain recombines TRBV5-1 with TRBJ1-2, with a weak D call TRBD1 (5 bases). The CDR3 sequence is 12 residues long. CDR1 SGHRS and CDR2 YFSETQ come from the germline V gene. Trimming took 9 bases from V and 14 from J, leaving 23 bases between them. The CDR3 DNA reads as TGCGCCAACGATGAAGGACACCCATCGTGGACCTTC. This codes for CANDEGHPSWTF. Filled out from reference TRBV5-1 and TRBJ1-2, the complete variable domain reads KAGVTQTPRYLIKTRGQQVTLSCSPISGHRSVSWYQQTPGQGLQFLFEYFSETQRNKGNFPGRFSGRQFSNSRSEMNVSTLELGDSALYLCANDEGHPSWTFGSGTRLTVV.

As DNA, the CDR3 is TGTGCCAGCACTCCCGGTTCACCCCTCCACTTT. Protein: CASTPGSPLHF. The V and J genes are TRBV6-5 and TRBJ1-6; no firm D call. The germline V gene encodes CDR1 MNHEY and CDR2 SVGAGI. The CDR3 length is 11 residues. The germline V and J ends were trimmed by 7 bases and 9 bases, with 7 bases remaining between them.

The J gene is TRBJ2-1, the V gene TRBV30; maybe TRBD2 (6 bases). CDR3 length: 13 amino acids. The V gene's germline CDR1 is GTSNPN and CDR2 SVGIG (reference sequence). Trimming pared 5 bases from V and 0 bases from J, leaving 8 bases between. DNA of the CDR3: TGTGCCTGGCGGGAGAGCTCCTACAATGAGCAGTTCTTC. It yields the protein CAWRESSYNEQFF.

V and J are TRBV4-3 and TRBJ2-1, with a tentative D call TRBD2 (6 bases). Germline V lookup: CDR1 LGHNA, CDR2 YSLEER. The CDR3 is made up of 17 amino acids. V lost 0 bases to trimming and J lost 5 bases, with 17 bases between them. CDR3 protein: CASSQDLYLAYNNEQFF. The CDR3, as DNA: TGCGCCAGCAGCCAAGATCTGTACCTAGCGTACAACAATGAGCAGTTCTTC.